A selection of T cell receptor beta chains follows, all from one sample in a study of cytomegalovirus exposure and HLA in healthy donors. The table came from immunoSEQ multiplex PCR; TCRdb's copy has only in-frame clones and leaves some out. The profile shows about 160,000 clones, 84% of them singletons. The material sequenced was PBMCs. These receptor sequences come from a man aged 25 to 45 in good health and CMV-seronegative. CDR3s include the opening cysteine and the closing phenylalanine or tryptophan. D genes are given only for firm matches. For some rows the clone size is stated as once, few or many, or as a class when expanded; others skip it.

few NA TRBJ1-1 TRBV7-2 TGTGCCAGCAGCTTAGGGAGGGCCAGGAACACTGAAGCTTTCTTT CASSLGRARNTEAFF
once NA TRBJ2-7 TRBV5-4 TGTGCCAGCAGCCCCGCGGGGCGGGACGAGCAGTACTTC CASSPAGRDEQYF
once NA TRBJ2-3 TRBV7-2 TGTGCCAGCAGCTTAGGAGTGAGCACAGATACGCAGTATTTT CASSLGVSTDTQYF
NA TRBD2 TRBJ2-3 TRBV7-8 TGTGCCAGCAGCTCAACAGCGGGGGGGCGTGCAGATACGCAGTATTTT CASSSTAGGRADTQYF
NA TRBD1 TRBJ2-7 TRBV5-1 TGCGCCAGCACCTTGGGGACAGGGCCCTCCTACGAGCAGTACTTC CASTLGTGPSYEQYF
once NA TRBJ2-7 TRBV6-1 TGTGCCAGCAGTACCCGTGGAGCCTCCTACGAGCAGTACTTC CASSTRGASYEQYF
NA NA TRBJ1-3 TRBV4-1 TGCGCCAGCAGCCTCCGCGGCGGGTTCGGAAACACCATATATTTT CASSLRGGFGNTIYF
NA NA TRBJ1-5 TRBV30 TGTGCCTGGACCAGTCATAGCAATCAGCCCCAGCATTTT CAWTSHSNQPQHF
NA TRBD1 TRBJ2-3 TRBV5-1 TGCGCCAGCAGCTTGGATGGGACAGGGGCGGCAGATACGCAGTATTTT CASSLDGTGAADTQYF
NA TRBD1 TRBJ2-7 TRBV11-3 TGTGCCAGCAGCCCGCGGGACAGGCGGTACGAGCAGTACTTC CASSPRDRRYEQYF
NA TRBD1 TRBJ2-4 TRBV19 TGTGCCAGTAATCAAAGAGGGGGCCTAGCCAAAAACATTCAGTACTTC CASNQRGGLAKNIQYF
NA NA TRBJ2-7 TRBV12-5 TGTGCTAGTGGTTTGGTCGTCGGGGAGCAGTACTTC CASGLVVGEQYF
NA NA TRBJ1-1 TRBV28 TGTGCCAGCAGCATCCAGGGTAGCACTGAAGCTTTCTTT CASSIQGSTEAFF
NA TRBD1 TRBJ1-1 TRBV19 TGTGCCAGTAGGGACGGACAGGGTGAAGCTTTCTTT CASRDGQGEAFF
NA NA TRBJ1-1 TRBV7-9 TGTGCCAGCAGCTTAGCAATCGGGGCGGGGAGCACTGAAGCTTTCTTT CASSLAIGAGSTEAFF
few NA TRBJ1-1 TRBV2 TGTGCCAGCAGAAGTGAAGCCGGGGTAACAGCTTTCTTT CASRSEAGVTAFF
NA TRBD1 TRBJ1-2 TRBV5-1 TGCGCCAGCACCTGGGACAGTTCCTATGGCTACACCTTC CASTWDSSYGYTF
NA TRBD1 TRBJ2-7 TRBV10-1 TGCGCCAGCAGTGAAGGGACAGGGGCGTACGAGCAGTACTTC CASSEGTGAYEQYF
NA NA TRBJ2-3 TRBV19 TGTGCCAGTAGTATTTTTGGGGCTAGCACAGATACGCAGTATTTT CASSIFGASTDTQYF
NA TRBD2 TRBJ2-3 TRBV5-4 TGTGCCAGCAGCCCCGGTTGGAGCGGGGCAAGCACAGATACGCAGTATTTT CASSPGWSGASTDTQYF
NA NA TRBJ1-2 TRBV7-6 TGTGCCAGCAGCTCCACCTACAGTTCTCGTGACTACACCTTC CASSSTYSSRDYTF
NA TRBD2 TRBJ2-5 TRBV7-3 TGTGCCAGCAGCCCGGGACGGGAGGGGTCCCAGTACTTC CASSPGREGSQYF
NA NA TRBJ2-2 TRBV10-1 TGCGCCAGCACGGTTGGGGGGAAGAACACCGGGGAGCTGTTTTTT CASTVGGKNTGELFF
NA NA TRBJ1-1 TRBV9 TGTGCCAGCAGCGTAGATCATGGGGGGATCGAAGCTTTCTTT CASSVDHGGIEAFF
NA NA TRBJ2-7 TRBV6-1 TGTGCCAGCAGTGAAAGTCGAAGCGGGCACTCCTACGAGCAGTACTTC CASSESRSGHSYEQYF
NA TRBD2 TRBJ2-1 TRBV6-6 TGTGCCAGCAGTTACGTAGCGGGGGATAATGAGCAGTTCTTC CASSYVAGDNEQFF
NA TRBD1 TRBJ2-1 TRBV25-1 TGTGCCAGCAGTGGGCCGACAGGGACATTGAGATACAATGAGCAGTTCTTC CASSGPTGTLRYNEQFF
NA NA TRBJ2-5 TRBV28 TGTGCCAGCAGTCCGCCAGTCCAAGAGACCCAGTACTTC CASSPPVQETQYF